One sample yielded the 29 T cell receptor beta chains listed below, sequenced in a study of blood T cell repertoires in COVID-19 (dated by TCRdb to the early 2020s). Library construction relied on the immunoSEQ multiplex PCR assay. The table was pulled from immuneACCESS by TCRdb, which kept in-frame rearrangements only. Such tables lose some clones; where checked, under half of the loss comes from unresolved V genes, and the rest has no known cause. The sample has 400,000 or so clones on record, 75% to 90% of them singletons. Clones ranked in the top ten supply 1% to 1.3% of the sample. The sample taken for sequencing was PBMCs or T cells enriched from blood (not recorded which). Source of these receptors: a man aged 25-45 years who had recovered from COVID-19.

The rearrangement links TRBV9 to TRBJ2-3; 7 bases match TRBD2. V shed 1 base and J 4 bases; nucleotides not matched to a gene: 6. The germline gives CDR1 SGDLS, CDR2 YYNGEE. This CDR3 is 15 amino acids long. The CDR3 loop reads CASSVTAGVADTQYF. CDR3 in DNA: TGTGCCAGCAGCGTAACCGCGGGAGTAGCAGATACGCAGTATTTT.

V is TRBV27 and J is TRBJ2-7; unclear D gene. The CDR3 has 13 amino acids. Per the germline V gene, CDR1 is MNHEY and CDR2 is SMNVEV (reference sequence). V was shortened by 5 bases and J by 3 bases, with 11 bases between the two germline ends. CDR3 DNA: TGTGCCAGCAGTCCATACAAGTACTACGAGCAGTACTTC. As protein: CASSPYKYYEQYF.

The chain links TRBV4-1 to TRBJ2-7; D is possibly TRBD2 (7 bases). Trimming pared 0 bases from V and 4 bases from J, leaving 10 bases between. Germline V gene lookup returns CDR1 MGHRA and CDR2 YSYEKL. This CDR3 has 14 amino acids. DNA for the CDR3: TGCGCCAGCAGCCAAGATCGGGGGGCGTACGAGCAGTACTTC. Translating it yields CASSQDRGAYEQYF.

This chain connects TRBV7-2 to TRBJ2-7, with TRBD2 matching 7 bases. V trimming: 5 bases; J trimming: 0 bases; junction bases outside the gene matches: 7. In germline, CDR1 is SGHTA, CDR2 FQGNSA. This CDR3 has 15 residues. DNA for the CDR3: TGTGCCAGCAGCCCAATAGCGGGTAGCTCCTACGAGCAGTACTTC. It is translated as CASSPIAGSSYEQYF.

This chain links TRBV18 with TRBJ2-7; possibly TRBD1 for D (6 bases). Germline V gene data show CDR1 as KGHSH and CDR2 as LQKENI. There are 16 residues in the CDR3. V shed 6 bases and J shed 1 base, with 19 bases lying between them. In nucleotides, the CDR3 is TGTGCCAGCTCCCTCTCTGAAGGGGGTGATTCCTACGAGCAGTACTTC. Amino acid sequence: CASSLSEGGDSYEQYF.

V usage is TRBV18 and J usage is TRBJ2-7, with 12 bases fitting TRBD1. The junction had 13 bases not matched to a gene; V was cut back by 3 bases and J by 13 bases. CDR1 is KGHSH and CDR2 is LQKENI in the germline V gene. This CDR3 spans 15 amino acids. The CDR3 bases are TGTGCCAGCTCACCGCGACCGGGACAGGGGGCATCTCAATACTTC. It encodes CASSPRPGQGASQYF.

The V call is TRBV3-1 (or the pseudogene TRBV3-2), the J call TRBJ2-1, with a possible D match to TRBD1 (5 bases). The germline gives CDR1 LGHDT, CDR2 YNNKEL (reference sequence). V was trimmed by 3 bases and J by 7 bases, leaving 10 bases between them. This CDR3 has 13 residues. The CDR3, as DNA: TGTGCCAGCAGCCATGAGGCAGGGAATGAGCAGTTCTTC. It encodes CASSHEAGNEQFF.

This chain's CDR3 is CASSFPGYEQYF. The CDR3 bases are TGTGCCAGCAGTTTCCCGGGTTACGAGCAGTACTTC. The chain joins TRBV7-9 to TRBJ2-7, with unresolved D. The CDR3 length is 12 residues. CDR1 and CDR2 (germline): SEHNR, FQNEAQ (reference sequence). V was clipped by 6 bases and J by 4 bases, with 10 bases between them. Drawing the rest from reference TRBV7-9 and TRBJ2-7, the complete variable domain is DTGVSQNPRHKITKRGQNVTFRCDPISEHNRLYWYRQTLGQGPEFLTYFQNEAQLEKSRLLSDRFSAERPKGSFSTLEIQRTEQGDSAMYLCASSFPGYEQYFGPGTRLTVT.

The chain has TRBV11-2 and TRBJ2-6; D unresolved. CDR1 and CDR2 from the germline V gene are SGHAT and FQNNGV. The CDR3 loop spans 14 amino acids. V was trimmed by 5 bases and J by 1 base, leaving 6 bases between them. The CDR3 bases are TGTGCCAGCAGCCCCCCTTCTGGGGCCAACGTCCTGACTTTC. As protein: CASSPPSGANVLTF.

The chain recombines TRBV18 with TRBJ2-3; 7 bases are shared with TRBD2. This CDR3 spans 17 amino acids. V lost 2 bases to trimming and J lost 2 bases; unmatched junction nucleotides: 10. Germline V gene sequence: CDR1 KGHSH, CDR2 LQKENI. The CDR3 loop is CASSPEASSGDTDTQYF. CDR3 in DNA: TGTGCCAGCTCACCAGAAGCATCTAGCGGAGACACAGATACGCAGTATTTT.

The gene calls are TRBV30 and TRBJ2-3, with a possible D match to TRBD1 (6 bases). This CDR3 has 13 residues. Per the germline V gene, CDR1 is GTSNPN and CDR2 is SVGIG (reference sequence). Trimming took off 7 bases at V and 6 bases at J, with 17 bases between the two ends. For the CDR3, the DNA is TGTGCCTACGACAGGAATACAGGGGATACGCAGTATTTT. It specifies CAYDRNTGDTQYF.

V and J are TRBV28 and TRBJ1-3, with 7 bases aligning to TRBD1. J lost 1 base, V lost 5 bases, and 8 bases had no gene match. The V gene's germline CDR1 is MDHEN and CDR2 SYDVKM. The CDR3 contains 16 residues. CDR3 nucleotides: TGTGCCAGCAGTGTCACAGGGGTAAGGTCTGGAAACACCATATATTTT. Translation gives CASSVTGVRSGNTIYF.

The chain recombines TRBV6-1 with TRBJ1-4; unclear D gene. Germline V gene lookup returns CDR1 MNHNS and CDR2 SASEGT. Trimming took off 2 bases at V and 8 bases at J, with 9 bases between the two ends. This CDR3 is built from 13 residues. The CDR3 protein is CASSEPGREKLFF. CDR3 DNA: TGTGCCAGCAGTGAACCCGGGAGGGAAAAACTGTTTTTT.

The chain recombines TRBV6-5 with TRBJ2-7, with D perhaps matching TRBD2 (5 bases). The germline V gene has CDR1 MNHEY and CDR2 SVGAGI. The CDR3 totals 15 residues. The germline V and J ends were trimmed by 8 bases and 6 bases, with 23 bases remaining between them. CDR3 in DNA: TGTGCCAGCCTTCCATCAAGCGGCTCATACGGCGAGCAGTACTTC. It yields the protein CASLPSSGSYGEQYF.

V usage is TRBV10-3 and J usage is TRBJ1-1, with 9 bases lining up with TRBD1. CDR3 length equals 15 residues. J was trimmed by 3 bases and V by 6 bases; bases with no gene match: 8. The V gene's germline CDR1 is ENHRY and CDR2 SYGVKD. The CDR3 bases are TGTGCCATCAGGGGACAGGGCACGGCTGACACTGAAGCTTTCTTT. It encodes CAIRGQGTADTEAFF.

The rearrangement links TRBV7-2 to TRBJ2-7; 10 bases line up with TRBD2. The V and J ends lost 5 bases and 4 bases, in that order; junction bases with no gene match: 8. This CDR3 is 15 amino acids long. Germline V gives CDR1 SGHTA, CDR2 FQGNSA. As DNA, the CDR3 is TGTGCCAGCAGCCCTAGACTAGCGGGTGGGTACGAGCAGTACTTC. Its protein is CASSPRLAGGYEQYF.

This clone appeared once. The V and J genes are TRBV5-1 and TRBJ1-3; TRBD1 matches 7 bases. Germline V gene data show CDR1 as SGHRS and CDR2 as YFSETQ. The CDR3 has 17 residues. V was pared by 0 bases and J by 0 bases, with 6 bases of the junction left unmatched. In DNA form, the CDR3 reads TGCGCCAGCAGCTTGGGTGAGACAGGGTTCTCTGGAAACACCATATATTTT. This sequence encodes CASSLGETGFSGNTIYF.

This chain uses TRBV2 with TRBJ2-7, with D unresolved. Per the germline V gene, CDR1 is SNHLY and CDR2 is FYNNEI. V was cut by 3 bases and J by 5 bases, with 14 bases left in between. CDR3 length equals 14 residues. CDR3 nucleotides: TGTGCCAGCAGTGATCTTAGCTCTCTCCACGAGCAGTACTTC. Its translation: CASSDLSSLHEQYF. The complete variable domain, with remaining parts taken from reference TRBV2 and TRBJ2-7, reads EPEVTQTPSHQVTQMGQEVILRCVPISNHLYFYWYRQILGQKVEFLVSFYNNEISEKSEIFDDQFSVERPDGSNFTLKIRSTKLEDSAMYFCASSDLSSLHEQYFGPGTRLTVT.

This chain uses TRBV29-1 with TRBJ2-1, with 11 bases lining up with TRBD2. In germline, CDR1 is SQVTM, CDR2 ANQGSEA. The CDR3 totals 13 residues. V gave up 8 bases and J gave up 6 bases; unmatched junction bases: 6. The CDR3 DNA reads as TGCAGCTCACTAGCGGGAGCTAGCAATGAGCAGTTCTTC. Translated, it gives CSSLAGASNEQFF.

The CDR3 DNA reads as TGTGCCAGCAGCTCACCGGGACAGCACACCGGGGAGCTGTTTTTT. Translation gives CASSSPGQHTGELFF. The chain combines TRBV7-8 with TRBJ2-2, with 7 bases fitting TRBD1. The CDR3 is 15 amino acids. Trimming took 4 bases from V and 3 from J; bases not matched to a gene: 5. The germline CDR1 and CDR2 sequences are SGHVS and FQNEAQ. Together with reference TRBV7-8 and TRBJ2-2, the CDR3 gives the full variable domain: GAGVSQSPRYKVAKRGQDVALRCDPISGHVSLFWYQQALGQGPEFLTYFQNEAQLDKSGLPSDRFFAERPEGSVSTLKIQRTQQEDSAVYLCASSSPGQHTGELFFGEGSRLTVL.

This chain joins TRBV5-4 and TRBJ2-7; D gene unclear. CDR1 and CDR2 from the germline V gene are SGHNT and YYREEE (reference sequence). V was cut by 3 bases and J by 1 base, with 11 bases left in between. The CDR3 spans 14 residues. In nucleotides, the CDR3 is TGTGCCAGCAGCTCGCCAGACATTTCCTACGAGCAGTACTTC. It codes for CASSSPDISYEQYF. The whole variable domain, filled in from reference TRBV5-4 and TRBJ2-7, reads ETGVTQSPTHLIKTRGQQVTLRCSSQSGHNTVSWYQQALGQGPQFIFQYYREEENGRGNFPPRFSGLQFPNYSSELNVNALELDDSALYLCASSSPDISYEQYFGPGTRLTVT.

V is TRBV30 and J is TRBJ1-3; D may be TRBD1 (5 bases). Per the germline V gene, CDR1 is GTSNPN and CDR2 is SVGIG (reference sequence). This CDR3 has 17 amino acids. V lost 1 base to trimming and J lost 0 bases, with 16 bases between them. The CDR3 sequence: CAWSARRGTRSGNTIYF. The CDR3 DNA sequence: TGTGCCTGGAGTGCTCGACGCGGGACTCGCTCTGGAAACACCATATATTTT.

This clone was counted once. The chain recombines TRBV7-9 with TRBJ2-1; D remains ambiguous. Per the germline V gene, CDR1 is SEHNR and CDR2 is FQNEAQ (reference sequence). The CDR3 contains 16 residues. V dropped 3 bases and J dropped 2 bases, with 14 bases sitting between them. The chain's CDR3 is CASSFPAQATYNEQFF. CDR3 sequence (DNA): TGTGCCAGCAGCTTCCCCGCCCAGGCGACCTACAATGAGCAGTTCTTC.

The chain joins TRBV27 to TRBJ2-5, with D possibly being TRBD1 (7 bases). This CDR3 has 13 residues. The V end lost 4 bases, the J end lost 4 bases, and 10 bases lay between the germline ends. Germline V gives CDR1 MNHEY, CDR2 SMNVEV (reference sequence). The CDR3 DNA is TGTGCCAGCAGTTCCCAGGGGGGAGAGACCCAGTACTTC. This gives the protein CASSSQGGETQYF.

V gene TRBV5-1 combines with J gene TRBJ2-1; 8 nucleotides match TRBD2. V lost 2 bases to trimming and J lost 8 bases; unmatched junction nucleotides: 9. Germline V gene lookup returns CDR1 SGHRS and CDR2 YFSETQ. CDR3 length: 15 amino acids. For the CDR3, the DNA is TGCGCCAGCAGCTTCCCGGGAGGGCCGGCATATGAGCAGTTCTTC. Translating it yields CASSFPGGPAYEQFF.

This sequence joins TRBV9 and TRBJ2-7, with TRBD1 identical over 8 bases. This CDR3 region has 16 residues. Per germline, CDR1 SGDLS and CDR2 YYNGEE. V lost 4 bases, J lost 3 bases, and 12 bases stayed unmatched. CDR3 amino acids: CASSRDRRSYYYEQYF. Written as DNA, the CDR3 is TGTGCCAGCAGCCGGGACAGGAGATCCTACTACTACGAGCAGTACTTC.

The chain links TRBV5-1 to TRBJ1-1, with D maybe TRBD1 (6 bases). Germline V CDR1 and CDR2: SGHRS, YFSETQ. The CDR3 has 15 amino acids. V shed 4 bases and J shed 0 bases, with 13 bases lying between them. CDR3 region: CASSAGGGLNTEAFF. The CDR3 nucleotides are TGCGCCAGCAGCGCTGGCGGGGGCCTGAACACTGAAGCTTTCTTT. The whole variable domain, remainder taken from reference TRBV5-1 and TRBJ1-1, is KAGVTQTPRYLIKTRGQQVTLSCSPISGHRSVSWYQQTPGQGLQFLFEYFSETQRNKGNFPGRFSGRQFSNSRSEMNVSTLELGDSALYLCASSAGGGLNTEAFFGQGTRLTVV.

CDR3 DNA: TGTGCCATCCCACAGGGGAAACGGTGCAATGAGCAGTTCTTC. This codes for CAIPQGKRCNEQFF. The chain uses TRBV6-4 and TRBJ2-1; 7 bases fit TRBD1. Germline CDR1 is MRHNA and CDR2 is SNTAGT. This CDR3 has 14 residues. J was trimmed by 6 bases and V by 10 bases; bases with no gene match: 12.

The CDR3 DNA reads TGTGCCAGCAGCGTTACGACTAGCGGGAGCTATGAGCAGTTCTTC. Its translation is CASSVTTSGSYEQFF. This rearrangement joins TRBV9 to TRBJ2-1; 12 bases are a match to TRBD2. Trimming at V came to 2 bases and at J to 8 bases, leaving 5 bases not matched to a gene. This CDR3 region has 15 residues. Looked up from germline, CDR1 is SGDLS and CDR2 is YYNGEE. Full variable domain (rest looked up from reference TRBV9 and TRBJ2-1): DSGVTQTPKHLITATGQRVTLRCSPRSGDLSVYWYQQSLDQGLQFLIQYYNGEERAKGNILERFSAQQFPDLHSELNLSSLELGDSALYFCASSVTTSGSYEQFFGPGTRLTVL.